The T cell receptor beta chain described here comes from a study of control samples from healthy donors and cancer patients. This CDR3 is built from 16 residues. The V gene end was trimmed by 2 bases and the J gene end by 4 bases; junction bases not matched to a gene: 6. The germline gives CDR1 MNHNY, CDR2 SVGAGI (reference sequence). TCRdb's table, derived via immunoSEQ multiplex PCR, lists solely in-frame clones and lacks some. The table has 100,000 to 150,000 clones, under 90% seen once. This sequence joins TRBV6-6 and TRBJ2-4; 9 bases are shared with TRBD1. The specimen was PBMCs. This TCR was sampled from a man aged 45-60 years with head and neck cancer. The CDR3 loop reads CASSYLLGTGKNIQYF. The DNA for the CDR3 is TGTGCCAGCAGTTACCTACTCGGGACAGGGAAAAACATTCAGTACTTC.